These 23 T cell receptor beta chains share one sample of origin, sequenced in a study of vaccination and CD4 T cells after COVID-19. Scientists ran DNA taken from cultured CD4+ T cells through the Oncomine TCR Beta short-read assay for sequencing. A single record per CDR3 protein comes from TCRdb applying MiXCR to the PCR reads. This sample has roughly 6,800 distinct CDR3 sequences, with roughly 23% found just once. The treatment: roughly 10-day PBMC culture with coronavirus spike peptide pools or control peptides (ViraFEST assay). The antigens these receptors bind are not known. This specimen consisted of CD4+ T cells from blood, cultured in vitro, obtained after SARS-CoV-2 vaccination. The receptor set was obtained from a human donor who had recovered from COVID-19.

This CDR3 reads CATLRGRTNQPQHF. CDR3 DNA sequence: TGTGCCACTCTGAGGGGCAGAACCAATCAGCCCCAGCATTTT. The chain carries TRBV28 and TRBJ1-5, with D possibly TRBD1 on 5 matching bases. Germline V lookup: CDR1 MDHEN, CDR2 SYDVKM. This CDR3 is 14 amino acids long. V was cut by 10 bases and J by 3 bases, with 16 bases left in between.

V usage is TRBV27 and J usage is TRBJ1-5; D is perhaps TRBD1 (5 bases). CDR3 length: 14 amino acids. Germline V gene data show CDR1 as MNHEY and CDR2 as SMNVEV (reference sequence). Between the trimmed V and J ends, which lost 5 bases and 4 bases, there was a span of 12 bases. The CDR3 loop is CASSPAGTNQPQHF. CDR3 DNA sequence: TGTGCCAGCAGTCCTGCCGGGACGAATCAGCCCCAGCATTTT.

This clonotype is classed as medium-sized. This chain links TRBV6-1 with TRBJ2-5; 8 bases agree with TRBD1. The CDR3 is 15 amino acids. Trimming at V came to 2 bases and at J to 1 base, leaving 3 bases not matched to a gene. Germline V gene data show CDR1 as MNHNS and CDR2 as SASEGT. CDR3 sequence (DNA): TGTGCCAGCAGTGAAAACAGGGGGACCCAAGAGACCCAGTACTTC. Protein product: CASSENRGTQETQYF.

This clonotype is termed medium-sized (0.01 to 0.1%). This chain uses TRBV15 with TRBJ2-7; TRBD2 agrees at 8 bases. This CDR3 has 16 amino acids. Trimming cost V 2 bases and J 3 bases; bases outside gene matches: 9. Germline CDR1 reads LNHNV; CDR2 reads YYDKDF (reference sequence). CDR3 amino acids: CATSRLLAGRRYEQYF. CDR3 in DNA: TGTGCCACCAGCAGATTATTAGCGGGAAGACGCTACGAGCAGTACTTC. Based on the CDR3 plus reference TRBV15 and TRBJ2-7, the full variable domain is DAMVIQNPRYQVTQFGKPVTLSCSQTLNHNVMYWYQQKSSQAPKLLFHYYDKDFNNEADTPDNFQSRRPNTSFCFLDIRSPGLGDTAMYLCATSRLLAGRRYEQYFGPGTRLTVT.

The J gene is TRBJ2-7, the V gene TRBV28; D might be TRBD2 (6 bases). Germline V gene sequence: CDR1 MDHEN, CDR2 SYDVKM. V was clipped by 8 bases and J by 6 bases, with 23 bases between them. The length of the CDR3 is 15 residues. The CDR3 region has the DNA TGTGCCAGCCTTACCGCCGGGACTGCCCCACTCGAGCAGTACTTC. It specifies CASLTAGTAPLEQYF. The full variable domain, completed using reference TRBV28 and TRBJ2-7, is DVKVTQSSRYLVKRTGEKVFLECVQDMDHENMFWYRQDPGLGLRLIYFSYDVKMKEKGDIPEGYSVSREKKERFSLILESASTNQTSMYLCASLTAGTAPLEQYFGPGTRLTVT.

Relative to its sample, this clonotype is medium-sized. The V and J genes are TRBV6-1 and TRBJ2-1; 8 nucleotides align to TRBD1. The CDR3 spans 14 residues. V lost 3 bases, J lost 10 bases, and 8 bases stayed unmatched. Germline CDR1 reads MNHNS; CDR2 reads SASEGT. The CDR3 bases are TGTGCCAGCAGTGATGGTCCGTGGGACAGGGAGCAGTTCTTC. This codes for CASSDGPWDREQFF.

The chain employs TRBV24-1 and TRBJ2-6; D gene ambiguous. The CDR3 is 15 amino acids. V was shortened by 2 bases and J by 0 bases, with 4 bases between the two germline ends. CDR1 KGHDR and CDR2 SFDVKD come from the germline V gene. The CDR3 sequence is CATSDWGSGANVLTF. Written as DNA, the CDR3 is TGTGCCACCAGTGATTGGGGCTCTGGGGCCAACGTCCTGACTTTC.

The rearrangement joins TRBV6-5 to TRBJ2-1; TRBD2 might be the D (6 bases). Trimming stripped 2 bases from V and 0 bases from J, with 8 bases between. Germline V gene data show CDR1 as MNHEY and CDR2 as SVGAGI. The CDR3 loop spans 15 amino acids. Written as DNA, the CDR3 is TGTGCCAGCAGTTACGCGGGACCCTCCTACAATGAGCAGTTCTTC. It specifies CASSYAGPSYNEQFF.

The CDR3 coding sequence is TGCAGTGCTAGATTACCCCCGGGAAGGGGTGAAGCTTTCTTT. It translates to CSARLPPGRGEAFF. The chain recombines TRBV20-1 with TRBJ1-1; TRBD1 is a possible D gene (5 bases). Germline V gene lookup returns CDR1 DFQATT and CDR2 SNEGSKA (reference sequence). With 2 bases removed from V and 7 bases from J, the gap between germline ends came to 17 bases. This CDR3 spans 14 amino acids.

The genes are TRBV6-2 or TRBV6-3 and TRBJ2-5; no definite D call. The CDR3 is 14 amino acids. Germline V CDR1 and CDR2: MNHEY, SVGEGT. V was cut by 7 bases and J by 1 base, with 13 bases left in between. CDR3 protein: CASTLRQTQETQYF. The DNA of the CDR3 is TGTGCCAGCACCCTGAGGCAGACCCAAGAGACCCAGTACTTC.

This clonotype was counted a few times. This sequence joins TRBV6-1 and TRBJ2-7; perhaps TRBD1 as D (6 bases). Trimming pared 8 bases from V and 5 bases from J, leaving 28 bases between. Germline V gene lookup returns CDR1 MNHNS and CDR2 SASEGT. This CDR3 has 17 amino acids. The CDR3 coding sequence is TGTGCCAGCCGTCGAAGAACGTCGGTGGGGGCCACCCACGAGCAGTACTTC. It specifies CASRRRTSVGATHEQYF.

This clonotype is labeled medium-sized. The chain joins TRBV7-2 to TRBJ2-5, with 15 bases identical to TRBD2. Looked up from germline, CDR1 is SGHTA and CDR2 is FQGNSA. CDR3 length: 16 amino acids. The V segment lost 2 bases and the J segment 5 bases; nucleotides outside the gene matches: 3. This CDR3 reads CASSLLGTSGGETQYF. The CDR3 region has the DNA TGTGCCAGCAGCTTACTCGGGACTAGCGGGGGGGAGACCCAGTACTTC.

The sample holds a few counts of this clonotype. V is TRBV7-9 and J is TRBJ2-7, with D perhaps matching TRBD1 (5 bases). The CDR3 totals 13 residues. Trimming pared 5 bases from V and 2 bases from J, leaving 10 bases between. Germline loops: CDR1 SEHNR, CDR2 FQNEAQ (reference sequence). The CDR3 region has the DNA TGTGCCAGCAGCAACAGGCTGCCCTACGAGCAGTACTTC. As protein: CASSNRLPYEQYF.

The rearrangement uses TRBV24-1 and TRBJ2-1; 7 nucleotides match TRBD2. V was clipped by 4 bases and J by 3 bases; unmatched bases: 5. Germline CDR1 and CDR2: KGHDR and SFDVKD. The CDR3 loop spans 15 amino acids. The CDR3 loop reads CATSDPGLVYNEQFF. The CDR3 nucleotides are TGTGCCACCAGTGACCCTGGACTAGTCTACAATGAGCAGTTCTTC.

In DNA, the CDR3 is TGTGCCAGCGCTAATAGGGGTAGTGGGGCAGATACGCAGTATTTT. Translating it yields CASANRGSGADTQYF. The chain has TRBV28 and TRBJ2-3; tentatively, D is TRBD1 (5 bases). Germline V lookup: CDR1 MDHEN, CDR2 SYDVKM. V was trimmed by 8 bases and J by 4 bases, leaving 19 bases between them. The CDR3 is made up of 15 amino acids.

The chain uses TRBV27 and TRBJ2-1; no clear D. This CDR3 has 13 residues. V was clipped by 6 bases and J by 7 bases, with 13 bases between them. Germline V lookup: CDR1 MNHEY, CDR2 SMNVEV (reference sequence). The CDR3 region is CASSPIARNEQFF. CDR3 DNA sequence: TGTGCCAGCAGCCCGATCGCCAGGAATGAGCAGTTCTTC.

This chain uses TRBV6-2 or TRBV6-3 with TRBJ2-7; 7 bases line up with TRBD2. V lost 5 bases, J lost 0 bases, and 7 bases stayed unmatched. Germline V lookup: CDR1 MNHEY, CDR2 SVGEGT. CDR3 size: 15 residues. The CDR3 reads CASSDRLAGSYEQYF. For the CDR3, the DNA is TGTGCCAGCAGTGACCGACTAGCCGGCTCCTACGAGCAGTACTTC.

The rearrangement uses TRBV11-2 and TRBJ1-5, with 7 bases lining up with TRBD1. Germline V gene data show CDR1 as SGHAT and CDR2 as FQNNGV. The CDR3 is made up of 15 amino acids. The trim removed 0 bases at V and 5 bases at J, leaving 4 bases unmatched. In nucleotides, the CDR3 is TGTGCCAGCAGCTTAGATCGGACAGGTTATCAGCCCCAGCATTTT. Protein sequence: CASSLDRTGYQPQHF.

The chain is built from TRBV20-1 and TRBJ2-7; 12 bases line up with TRBD2. V was pared by 8 bases and J by 5 bases, with 13 bases of the junction left unmatched. This CDR3 region has 15 residues. The germline V gene has CDR1 DFQATT and CDR2 SNEGSKA (reference sequence). Written as DNA, the CDR3 is TGCAGTCCCCGACTAGCGGGAGCCGTACGGAACGAGCAGTACTTC. Amino acids: CSPRLAGAVRNEQYF.

This clonotype was seen a handful of times. This chain uses TRBV29-1 with TRBJ1-1; TRBD1 agrees at 8 bases. V trimming: 4 bases; J trimming: 1 base; junction bases outside the gene matches: 5. The CDR3 loop spans 14 amino acids. Looked up from germline, CDR1 is SQVTM and CDR2 is ANQGSEA. The CDR3 loop reads CSVGTGNRNTEAFF. The CDR3 bases are TGCAGCGTTGGGACAGGGAACAGGAACACTGAAGCTTTCTTT. Drawing the rest from reference TRBV29-1 and TRBJ1-1, the complete variable domain is SAVISQKPSRDICQRGTSLTIQCQVDSQVTMMFWYRQQPGQSLTLIATANQGSEATYESGFVIDKFPISRPNLTFSTLTVSNMSPEDSSIYLCSVGTGNRNTEAFFGQGTRLTVV.

This clonotype was seen more than once but under ten times. The chain is built from TRBV6-1 and TRBJ1-6, with D perhaps TRBD1 (5 bases). Trimming removed 10 bases from V and 5 bases from J, with 15 bases in between. Germline loops: CDR1 MNHNS, CDR2 SASEGT. The CDR3 consists of 14 residues. The CDR3 DNA follows: TGTGCCATCTCGTCGGGGGGGGATAATTCACCCCTCCACTTT. This codes for CAISSGGDNSPLHF.

This clonotype was counted between two and nine times. This chain connects TRBV24-1 to TRBJ2-1; 9 bases align to TRBD1. CDR1 and CDR2 (germline): KGHDR, SFDVKD. J was trimmed by 4 bases and V by 7 bases; bases with no gene match: 10. CDR3 size: 16 residues. The CDR3 sequence: CATRGTGTGPYNEQFF. CDR3 nucleotide sequence: TGTGCCACCAGGGGTACCGGGACAGGGCCGTACAATGAGCAGTTCTTC.

This clonotype was detected only a few times. The CDR3 sequence: CASTVTDTQYF. In DNA form, the CDR3 reads TGTGCCAGCACAGTAACAGATACGCAGTATTTT. The chain carries TRBV6-1 and TRBJ2-3; D is unclear. Germline V gene data show CDR1 as MNHNS and CDR2 as SASEGT. This CDR3 is built from 11 residues. Trimming took 7 bases from V and 3 from J, leaving 5 bases between them.